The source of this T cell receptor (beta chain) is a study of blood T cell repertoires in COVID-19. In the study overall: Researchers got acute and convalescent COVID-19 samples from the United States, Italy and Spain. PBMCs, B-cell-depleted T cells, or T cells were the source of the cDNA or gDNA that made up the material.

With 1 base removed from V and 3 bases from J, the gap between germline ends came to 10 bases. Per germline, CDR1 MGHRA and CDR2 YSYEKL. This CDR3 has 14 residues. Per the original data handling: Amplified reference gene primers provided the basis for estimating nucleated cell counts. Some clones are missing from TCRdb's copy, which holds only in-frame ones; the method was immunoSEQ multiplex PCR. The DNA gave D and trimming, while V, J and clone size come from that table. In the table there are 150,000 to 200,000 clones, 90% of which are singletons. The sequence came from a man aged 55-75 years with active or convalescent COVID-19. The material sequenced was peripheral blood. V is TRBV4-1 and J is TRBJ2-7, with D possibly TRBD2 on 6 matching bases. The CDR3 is CASSQGAAGYEQYF. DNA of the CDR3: TGCGCCAGCAGCCAAGGAGCAGCGGGCTACGAGCAGTACTTC.